The 25 T cell receptor beta chains reported below all come from one sample, sequenced in a study of T cell responses to AZD1222 COVID-19 vaccine. Sequencing was performed with immunoSEQ multiplex PCR; in TCRdb, only in-frame clones are kept and a portion is missing. The sample lists about 140,000 clones, more than 85% occurring once. Sequences were derived from peripheral blood, sampled on day 0 of AZD1222 vaccination. Every receptor here comes from an adult in good health.

CDR3: CASSYRLAGDYNEQFF. The CDR3 bases are TGTGCCAGCAGTTACAGACTAGCGGGGGACTACAATGAGCAGTTCTTC. V and J are TRBV6-2 or TRBV6-3 and TRBJ2-1, with TRBD2 matching over 12 bases. The CDR3 has 16 amino acids. Germline CDR1 MNHEY, CDR2 SVGEGT. V dropped 2 bases and J dropped 3; count of bases not matched to a gene: 2.

The chain is built from TRBV4-1 and TRBJ2-4; D remains unclear. Trimming left V 0 bases short and J 6 bases short, with 15 bases between. Germline CDR1 and CDR2: MGHRA and YSYEKL. The CDR3 covers 16 residues. This CDR3 is CASSQEHPGRLNIQYF. CDR3 nucleotides: TGCGCCAGCAGCCAAGAACATCCAGGCCGTCTAAACATTCAGTACTTC.

The chain is built from TRBV5-6 and TRBJ1-1; D gene ambiguous. The CDR3 is 11 residues long. In germline, CDR1 is SGHDT, CDR2 YYEEEE. V lost 0 bases, J lost 6 bases, and 3 bases lay in between. The CDR3: CASSLGPEAFF. For the CDR3, the DNA is TGTGCCAGCAGCTTGGGGCCTGAAGCTTTCTTT.

The chain joins TRBV30 to TRBJ2-1; 9 bases are shared with TRBD2. Germline V gives CDR1 GTSNPN, CDR2 SVGIG (reference sequence). The CDR3 extends over 17 amino acids. With V trimmed by 1 base and J by 3 bases, 10 bases remained unmatched. CDR3 protein: CAWSEARTSARYNEQFF. CDR3 bases: TGTGCCTGGAGTGAGGCCCGGACTAGCGCCCGCTACAATGAGCAGTTCTTC.

The chain uses TRBV7-9 and TRBJ1-1; 7 nucleotides line up with TRBD1. This CDR3 comprises 15 residues. Losses at the gene ends were 5 bases for V and 7 bases for J; bases not matched to a gene: 13. Per the germline V gene, CDR1 is SEHNR and CDR2 is FQNEAQ (reference sequence). In nucleotides, the CDR3 is TGTGCCAGCAGCACCCCAGGGGGGGAGAAGATTGAAGCTTTCTTT. This translates into CASSTPGGEKIEAFF.

CDR3 sequence: CASSQEGAGAGANVLTF. The CDR3 DNA reads as TGCGCCAGCAGCCAAGAGGGGGCCGGGGCTGGGGCCAACGTCCTGACTTTC. This chain uses TRBV4-1 with TRBJ2-6, with a weak D call TRBD1 (6 bases). Between the trimmed V and J ends, which lost 0 bases and 2 bases, there was a span of 11 bases. The CDR3 has 17 amino acids. Germline V CDR1 and CDR2: MGHRA, YSYEKL.

The rearrangement joins TRBV19 to TRBJ1-6; D unresolved. V shed 1 base and J shed 9 bases, with 10 bases lying between them. Germline V gives CDR1 LNHDA, CDR2 SQIVND (reference sequence). The length of the CDR3 is 14 residues. Here the CDR3 DNA reads TGTGCCAGTAGTATAGGGATAAGAGGTTCACCCCTCCACTTT. Protein sequence: CASSIGIRGSPLHF.

The chain's CDR3 is CAISEQLAGGFNTGELFF. The CDR3 DNA reads as TGTGCCATCAGTGAGCAACTAGCGGGGGGCTTCAACACCGGGGAGCTGTTTTTT. The chain combines TRBV10-3 with TRBJ2-2; TRBD2 aligns across 12 bases. The trim removed 2 bases at V and 2 bases at J, leaving 6 bases unmatched. Germline V lookup: CDR1 ENHRY, CDR2 SYGVKD. The CDR3 is 18 residues long.

V is TRBV3-1 (or the pseudogene TRBV3-2) and J is TRBJ1-2; 8 bases fit TRBD1. CDR3 length equals 15 residues. J was trimmed by 7 bases and V by 0 bases; bases with no gene match: 7. Germline V CDR1 and CDR2: LGHDT, YNNKEL (reference sequence). The CDR3 protein is CASSQDFAGGGGYTF. The CDR3, as DNA: TGTGCCAGCAGCCAAGACTTCGCAGGGGGCGGTGGCTACACCTTC.

About this clone: The same CDR3 arises from other DNA sequences in this sample as well. This chain links TRBV28 with TRBJ1-5; D is perhaps TRBD1 (5 bases). V dropped 6 bases and J dropped 1 base, with 10 bases sitting between them. The length of the CDR3 is 14 residues. CDR1 is MDHEN and CDR2 is SYDVKM in the germline V gene. CDR3 coding DNA: TGTGCCAGCAGCTTCCGGGACAGCAATCAGCCCCAGCATTTT. Amino acid sequence: CASSFRDSNQPQHF.

The V gene is TRBV6-2 or TRBV6-3, the J gene TRBJ2-5; perhaps TRBD2 as D (5 bases). The CDR3 has 13 amino acids. Germline lookup yields CDR1 MNHEY and CDR2 SVGEGT. The ends were cut back, 5 bases at V and 1 base at J, with 8 bases in the middle. For the CDR3, the DNA is TGTGCCAGCAGTACGAGGGTCCAAGAGACCCAGTACTTC. Its protein is CASSTRVQETQYF.

This clone showed up just once. The rearrangement uses TRBV29-1 and TRBJ2-2; 8 bases line up with TRBD1. The CDR3 runs to 19 residues. Losses at the gene ends were 7 bases for V and 8 bases for J; bases not matched to a gene: 27. Germline-derived CDR1 and CDR2 are SQVTM and ANQGSEA. CDR3 coding DNA: TGCAGCGCCGTGTCGTTGAAGGGGGGACAGGCGCACGTAACGGGGGAGCTGTTTTTT. Translation gives CSAVSLKGGQAHVTGELFF.

The chain uses TRBV6-5 and TRBJ2-6; D is unclear. The CDR3 length is 13 residues. The V end lost 7 bases, the J end lost 1 base, and 5 bases lay between the germline ends. CDR1 MNHEY and CDR2 SVGAGI come from the germline V gene. This CDR3 is CASTLSGANVLTF. In DNA form, the CDR3 reads TGTGCCAGCACCTTATCTGGGGCCAACGTCCTGACTTTC.

The chain combines TRBV5-1 with TRBJ2-3; 7 bases align to TRBD1. Germline CDR1 reads SGHRS; CDR2 reads YFSETQ. V shed 1 base, J shed 3 bases, and the junction held 5 bases outside the gene matches. The length of the CDR3 is 15 residues. The CDR3: CASSLKGAGTDTQYF. CDR3 nucleotide sequence: TGCGCCAGCAGCTTGAAGGGGGCCGGTACAGATACGCAGTATTTT.

The rearrangement uses TRBV6-1 and TRBJ1-6; D unresolved. The CDR3 is 15 residues long. Between the trimmed V and J ends, which lost 3 bases and 9 bases, there was a span of 15 bases. Germline V gene lookup returns CDR1 MNHNS and CDR2 SASEGT. CDR3 protein: CASSDSPTLGSPLHF. The CDR3 coding sequence is TGTGCCAGCAGTGATTCACCCACGTTGGGTTCACCCCTCCACTTT.

This rearrangement joins TRBV3-1 (or the pseudogene TRBV3-2) to TRBJ1-1; no reliable D call. Germline V gene sequence: CDR1 LGHDT, CDR2 YNNKEL (reference sequence). This CDR3 has 13 amino acids. V dropped 2 bases and J dropped 6 bases, with 10 bases sitting between them. This chain's CDR3 is CASSQPARPEAFF. DNA for the CDR3: TGTGCCAGCAGCCAACCAGCCCGGCCTGAAGCTTTCTTT.

The rearrangement links TRBV27 to TRBJ1-2; weak D call: TRBD1 (5 bases). CDR3 length equals 17 residues. The germline V and J ends were trimmed by 6 bases and 1 base, with 21 bases remaining between them. Per germline, CDR1 MNHEY and CDR2 SMNVEV (reference sequence). The chain's CDR3 is CASSHYPVRDFNYGYTF. The CDR3 bases are TGTGCCAGCAGCCATTACCCCGTCCGGGACTTTAACTATGGCTACACCTTC.

V and J are TRBV3-1 (or the pseudogene TRBV3-2) and TRBJ1-2; 10 bases fit TRBD1. The CDR3 is 16 residues long. Germline-derived CDR1 and CDR2 are LGHDT and YNNKEL (reference sequence). The junction had 8 bases not matched to a gene; V was cut back by 3 bases and J by 4 bases. CDR3 sequence (DNA): TGTGCCAGCAGCCAGCAGGGACAGGGGAATCTCTATGGCTACACCTTC. Translated, it gives CASSQQGQGNLYGYTF.

This chain links TRBV7-2 with TRBJ2-3; 12 bases are a match to TRBD2. The V gene end was trimmed by 5 bases and the J gene end by 0 bases; junction bases not matched to a gene: 6. This CDR3 comprises 17 residues. Germline V gives CDR1 SGHTA, CDR2 FQGNSA. As DNA, the CDR3 is TGTGCCAGCAGCATCCGGACTAGCGGGATTAGCACAGATACGCAGTATTTT. Its translation is CASSIRTSGISTDTQYF.

The chain carries TRBV11-3 and TRBJ2-3; the D gene could be TRBD1 or TRBD2 (6 bases each). Looked up from germline, CDR1 is SGHNT and CDR2 is YENEEA. The CDR3 is 15 amino acids. Trimming stripped 1 base from V and 0 bases from J, with 8 bases between. This CDR3 is CASSLAGASTDTQYF. The CDR3 DNA reads TGTGCCAGCAGCTTAGCGGGGGCTAGCACAGATACGCAGTATTTT.

The rearrangement joins TRBV28 to TRBJ1-1, with TRBD1 identical over 7 bases. CDR1 and CDR2 from the germline V gene are MDHEN and SYDVKM. Unmatched junction bases numbered 11, after V lost 10 bases and J lost 6 bases. The CDR3 contains 13 residues. CDR3: CAITTGYGSEAFF. Here the CDR3 DNA reads TGTGCCATAACGACAGGGTACGGCTCTGAAGCTTTCTTT.

V usage is TRBV6-5 and J usage is TRBJ2-5, with TRBD2 matching over 8 bases. This CDR3 contains 13 residues. The J segment lost 2 bases and the V segment lost 5 bases, leaving 1 base of the junction unmatched. Looked up from germline, CDR1 is MNHEY and CDR2 is SVGAGI. Here the CDR3 DNA reads TGTGCCAGCAGTCCGGGGGGGCAAGAGACCCAGTACTTC. It specifies CASSPGGQETQYF.

The V call is TRBV7-9, the J call TRBJ1-2, with D perhaps matching TRBD1 (5 bases). This CDR3 has 14 residues. V was clipped by 5 bases and J by 8 bases, with 18 bases between them. The germline gives CDR1 SEHNR, CDR2 FQNEAQ (reference sequence). The CDR3 here is CASSPPGGGRGYTF. The DNA of the CDR3 is TGTGCCAGCAGCCCGCCCGGGGGGGGACGGGGCTACACCTTC.

V and J are TRBV5-1 and TRBJ2-3; 10 nucleotides align to TRBD2. J gave up 0 bases and V 1 base, and 20 bases lay outside the gene matches. The CDR3 has 22 residues. From germline, CDR1 is SGHRS and CDR2 YFSETQ. DNA of the CDR3: TGCGCCAGCAGCTTGCTGTCTAGCGGGGGCCAACTTATTGATACTAGCACAGATACGCAGTATTTT. Its protein is CASSLLSSGGQLIDTSTDTQYF.

The chain employs TRBV5-8 and TRBJ1-1, with D perhaps matching TRBD1 (5 bases). This CDR3 has 15 residues. The V end was cut by 0 bases, the J end by 5 bases, with 14 bases between. Germline V lookup: CDR1 SGHTS, CDR2 YDEGEE. The chain's CDR3 is CASSLGAGSWTEAFF. The CDR3 coding sequence is TGTGCCAGCAGCTTGGGGGCAGGGTCGTGGACTGAAGCTTTCTTT.